The rows below give T cell receptor beta chains drawn from one sample of a study of early T cells in non-severe SARS-CoV-2 infection. MiXCR, applied by TCRdb to the 5' RACE reads, yields one record per CDR3 protein. The sample shows 32,000 or so distinct CDR3 sequences, roughly 9.3% of them seen only once. Sequencing used whole blood. The source is an adult who was a healthcare worker with PCR-confirmed SARS-CoV-2 infection or an uninfected control (not recorded which). Each CDR3 is given with its conserved first and last residue. A D gene is named only where the DNA matches it firmly. The listing skips clone size in some rows; elsewhere it reads once, few, many or a size class.

J gene	V gene	clone size	D gene	CDR3 length	CDR3 protein	CDR3 DNA
TRBJ2-7	TRBV4-3	many	.	15	CASSQVVQGGYEQYF	TGCGCCAGCAGCCAAGTAGTACAGGGAGGCTACGAGCAGTACTTC
TRBJ1-2	TRBV12-3/TRBV12-4	many	.	12	CASEANRGGYTF	TGTGCCAGCGAGGCCAATAGGGGGGGCTACACCTTC
TRBJ2-5	TRBV19	many	.	16	CASSMGDGANQETQYF	TGTGCCAGTAGTATGGGGGACGGGGCAAACCAAGAGACCCAGTACTTC
TRBJ1-3	TRBV7-2	many	.	14	CASSLPGSGNTIYF	TGTGCCAGCAGCTTACCAGGCTCTGGAAACACCATATATTTT
TRBJ2-2	TRBV19	many	TRBD1	15	CASSTLDRRYGELFF	TGTGCCAGTAGTACCTTGGACAGGCGGTACGGGGAGCTGTTTTTT
TRBJ1-1	TRBV10-3	many	TRBD1	11	CATRTGTEAFF	TGTGCCACCCGGACAGGGACTGAAGCTTTCTTT
TRBJ1-5	TRBV6-5	many	.	16	CASSPIMGTSNQPQHF	TGTGCCAGCAGTCCTATTATGGGGACTAGCAATCAGCCCCAGCATTTT
TRBJ1-6	TRBV7-2	few	.	17	CASSAAPTSSYNSPLHF	TGTGCCAGCAGCGCGGCCCCTACCAGCTCCTATAATTCACCCCTCCACTTT
TRBJ1-1	TRBV19	few	.	11	CASRGSLEAFF	TGTGCCAGTAGGGGTTCCCTTGAAGCTTTCTTT
TRBJ2-2	TRBV7-2	few	TRBD2	16	CASSSRLAGAAGELFF	TGTGCCAGCAGCTCGAGACTAGCGGGGGCGGCCGGGGAGCTGTTTTTT
TRBJ2-2	TRBV27	many	.	15	CASRLWGSNTGELFF	TGTGCCAGCAGATTGTGGGGCAGCAACACCGGGGAGCTGTTTTTT
TRBJ1-2	TRBV12-3/TRBV12-4	many	.	12	CASTGRGDGYTF	TGTGCCAGCACCGGACGGGGGGATGGCTACACCTTC
TRBJ2-2	TRBV12-3/TRBV12-4	many	.	13	CASSFLSLGELFF	TGTGCCAGCAGTTTCCTCAGCTTAGGGGAGCTGTTTTTT
TRBJ2-3	TRBV7-6	many	.	17	CASSLGDSGQHTDTQYF	TGTGCCAGCAGCTTAGGGGACTCGGGACAGCACACAGATACGCAGTATTTT
TRBJ1-2	TRBV6-6	few	.	12	CASSSREAGYTF	TGTGCCAGCAGCTCCCGGGAGGCTGGCTACACCTTC
TRBJ1-1	TRBV29-1	.	.	8	CSTEQAFF	TGCAGCACAGAACAAGCTTTCTTT
TRBJ2-5	TRBV20-1	many	.	13	CSARESTQETQYF	TGCAGTGCTAGAGAGTCGACCCAAGAGACCCAGTACTTC
TRBJ1-6	TRBV9	few	.	14	CASSVGGRNSPLHF	TGTGCCAGCAGCGTTGGAGGGCGGAATTCACCCCTCCACTTT
TRBJ1-4	TRBV25-1	few	.	14	CASGRMGFQEKLFF	TGTGCCAGCGGACGTATGGGATTTCAGGAAAAACTGTTTTTT
TRBJ2-7	TRBV5-8	few	.	15	CASSFYAATNSGQYF	TGTGCCAGCAGCTTTTATGCAGCCACGAACTCTGGGCAGTACTTC
TRBJ2-5	TRBV20-1	many	.	11	CSPQIEETQYF	TGCAGCCCCCAAATTGAAGAGACCCAGTACTTC
TRBJ2-5	TRBV10-3	.	.	11	CAGGGGETQYF	TGTGCCGGGGGGGGCGGTGAGACCCAGTACTTC
TRBJ1-3	TRBV19	many	TRBD1	14	CASRFGTAGNTIYF	TGTGCCAGTAGATTCGGGACAGCTGGAAACACCATATATTTT
TRBJ1-1	TRBV7-2	.	.	13	CASSLVSNPEAFF	TGTGCCAGCAGCTTAGTCTCAAATCCTGAAGCTTTCTTT
TRBJ1-1	TRBV7-9	.	.	15	CASSFGGRLNTEAFF	TGTGCCAGCAGCTTCGGGGGCCGGTTGAACACTGAAGCTTTCTTT
TRBJ2-7	TRBV4-3	.	TRBD1	14	CASSPYRGPYEQYF	TGCGCCAGCAGCCCGTACAGGGGTCCATACGAGCAGTACTTC
TRBJ1-2	TRBV6-5	.	.	12	CASSRIQGSHTF	TGTGCCAGCAGTCGTATCCAGGGATCCCACACCTTC
TRBJ2-2	TRBV7-2	many	.	16	CASSPWGGGNTGELFF	TGTGCCAGCAGCCCCTGGGGGGGCGGAAACACCGGGGAGCTGTTTTTT
TRBJ2-4	TRBV29-1	few	TRBD1	15	CSVKGQGATKNIQYF	TGCAGCGTCAAAGGACAGGGGGCCACCAAAAACATTCAGTACTTC
TRBJ1-4	TRBV7-3	many	TRBD1	15	CASSPSGTANEKLFF	TGTGCCAGCAGCCCCAGCGGGACAGCCAATGAAAAACTGTTTTTT
TRBJ2-2	TRBV7-2	few	.	11	CASSFTGELFF	TGTGCCAGCAGCTTCACCGGGGAGCTGTTTTTT
TRBJ2-1	TRBV20-1	.	TRBD2	15	CSASPGLGDYNEQFF	TGCAGTGCTAGCCCTGGACTAGGTGACTACAATGAGCAGTTCTTC
TRBJ1-2	TRBV13	.	.	13	CASSLSVVYGYTF	TGTGCCAGCAGCTTATCCGTAGTCTATGGCTACACCTTC
TRBJ2-7	TRBV27	.	.	15	CASSLLYRVGYEQYF	TGTGCCAGCAGTTTATTGTACAGGGTGGGCTACGAGCAGTACTTC
TRBJ2-7	TRBV15	once	TRBD2	14	CATSRERGSYEQYF	TGTGCCACCAGCAGGGAGCGGGGGAGTTACGAGCAGTACTTC
TRBJ2-7	TRBV5-1	many	.	17	CASSLAPDRIDSYEQYF	TGCGCCAGCAGCTTGGCACCCGACAGGATTGACTCCTACGAGCAGTACTTC
TRBJ2-7	TRBV7-9	many	.	13	CASSVQTGYEQYF	TGTGCCAGCAGCGTACAGACAGGTTACGAGCAGTACTTC
TRBJ2-7	TRBV7-2	few	.	11	CASSSHYEQYF	TGTGCCAGCAGCTCGCACTACGAGCAGTACTTC
TRBJ1-5	TRBV19	many	.	15	CASRLKGGDNQPQHF	TGTGCCAGTAGGCTCAAGGGGGGAGACAATCAGCCCCAGCATTTT
TRBJ2-7	TRBV9	.	TRBD2	15	CASSIGEGRVAEQYF	TGTGCCAGCAGCATCGGGGAGGGAAGGGTGGCCGAGCAGTACTTC
TRBJ2-7	TRBV4-1	few	TRBD1	14	CASSRDRGSYEQYF	TGCGCCAGCAGTCGGGACAGGGGTTCCTACGAGCAGTACTTC
TRBJ2-5	TRBV20-1	many	TRBD2	20	CSARQTPSFFSGGFGETQYF	TGCAGTGCTAGACAGACCCCATCGTTTTTCAGCGGGGGATTCGGGGAGACCCAGTACTTC
TRBJ2-2	TRBV7-2	many	.	18	CASSLAPGPYANTGELFF	TGTGCCAGCAGCTTAGCCCCGGGCCCCTACGCGAACACCGGGGAGCTGTTTTTT
TRBJ2-6	TRBV7-9	many	.	15	CASSRRGPGANVLTF	TGTGCCAGCAGTAGAAGAGGCCCGGGGGCCAACGTCCTGACTTTC
TRBJ1-1	TRBV7-9	many	.	11	CASSSTAEAFF	TGTGCCAGCAGCTCGACGGCTGAAGCTTTCTTT
TRBJ2-4	TRBV2	few	TRBD1	13	CASSLQGADIQYF	TGTGCCAGCAGCTTACAGGGGGCGGACATTCAGTACTTC